This T cell receptor (beta chain) was sequenced in a study of T cells in Graves' hyperthyroidism and ophthalmopathy. The germline V gene encodes CDR1 SEHNR and CDR2 FQNEAQ (reference sequence). The V end was cut by 4 bases, the J end by 2 bases, with 18 bases between. The CDR3 has 17 amino acids. There were TCR beta CDR3 regions amplified from RNA transcripts. The TCR CDR3 first-round RT-PCR relied on the HTBI primer set. One entry per CDR3 protein results from TCRdb running MiXCR on the multiplex PCR reads. Altogether around 530,000 distinct CDR3 sequences are present, about 15% being singletons, with the ten largest covering around 17%. At least 3 on the Clinical Activity Score was recorded for ophthalmopathy patients, who also had NOSPECS grade at least 4 and duration under 3 months. Diagnoses used clinical symptoms, serum thyroxine and TRAb, thyroid ultrasound and orbital computed tomography.

The specimen sequenced was blood. This receptor was taken from a woman aged 18-29 years with Graves' ophthalmopathy. The rearrangement links TRBV7-9 to TRBJ1-5, with no clear D. CDR3 sequence reads: CASSSHYQLWRNQPQHF. In DNA, the CDR3 is TGTGCCAGCAGCTCCCACTATCAGCTGTGGCGCAATCAGCCCCAGCATTTT.